This T cell receptor (beta chain) came from a study of cytomegalovirus exposure and HLA in healthy donors. Findings and caveats of the study: Rare TCR sequences predominated, though certain public TCRs were found in many donors. V- and J-gene trimming of TCR beta was linked (in a later analysis) to a missense DCLRE1C variant. Some V segments could not be told apart, so they were left out, TRBV6-2 and TRBV6-3 among them.

With regard to this clone: Its antigen is as yet unknown.

The PCR contained 60 Vbeta and 13 Jbeta primers. Some clones are missing from TCRdb's copy, which holds only in-frame ones; the method was immunoSEQ multiplex PCR. Among some 150,000 clones listed, roughly 80% were seen once. Nominally healthy donors provided the samples, though records likely missed some immune exposures. The germline V gene encodes CDR1 ENHRY and CDR2 SYGVKD. Between the trimmed V and J ends, which lost 2 bases and 5 bases, there was a span of 9 bases. This CDR3 has 13 amino acids. The TCR comes from a man aged 25-45 years in good health and CMV-seropositive. V is TRBV10-3 and J is TRBJ2-5; D is undetermined. Material: PBMCs. CDR3 residues: CAISEGGAETQYF. As DNA, the CDR3 is TGTGCCATCAGTGAGGGTGGAGCGGAGACCCAGTACTTC.